The next 11 T cell receptor beta chains were all read from a single sample in a study of blood T cells in healthy people across ages. A sample-barcoded 5' primer and a J-beta primer mix were used in a second PCR of about 6 to 11 cycles. MiXCR was run by TCRdb on the 5' RACE reads, yielding one entry per CDR3 protein. The table lists fewer than 1,200,000 distinct CDR3 sequences, almost 25% of them singletons, with 0.65% to 0.75% in the top ten. The same specimen was also included in a second study, on T cells of mothers and their children.

Sequenced: blood. The receptors derive from a girl aged 2 to 9 in good health.

This clonotype was seen more than once but under ten times. This chain joins TRBV28 and TRBJ1-2, with 10 nucleotides matching TRBD1. The CDR3 length is 14 residues. The germline V gene encodes CDR1 MDHEN and CDR2 SYDVKM. The ends lost 4 bases at V and 7 bases at J; junction bases unmatched: 6. CDR3 bases: TGTGCCAGCAGTTGGGACAGGGGAAGGGGTGGCTACACCTTC. It encodes CASSWDRGRGGYTF.

This clonotype was seen a handful of times. The CDR3 DNA reads as TGTGCCAGCAGCTTAACAGGGACTAGCGGGAGGGCCTCCAATGAGCAGTTCTTC. This encodes CASSLTGTSGRASNEQFF. The gene calls are TRBV7-3 and TRBJ2-5; 16 bases map to TRBD2. The J call is in doubt because the DNA end fits TRBJ2-1 better. Germline CDR1 and CDR2: SGHTA and FQGTGA. The CDR3 has 18 amino acids.

This clonotype was observed a handful of times. J is TRBJ2-5 and V is TRBV9; TRBD2 is a possible D gene (6 bases). Germline CDR1 and CDR2: SGDLS and YYNGEE. This CDR3 has 14 amino acids. V lost 0 bases and J lost 2, with 8 bases in between. CDR3 nucleotides: TGTGCCAGCAGCGTAGCGGGAGAACAAGAGACCCAGTACTTC. It yields the protein CASSVAGEQETQYF.

This clonotype was seen more than once but under ten times. The rearrangement links TRBV29-1 to TRBJ1-2; D unclear. V lost 1 base and J 4 bases, leaving 13 bases between the germline ends. Germline V gene sequence: CDR1 SQVTM, CDR2 ANQGSEA. This CDR3 is built from 14 residues. DNA of the CDR3: TGCAGCGTTGAAGTAGGCGCAGGTCCCTATGGCTACACCTTC. This codes for CSVEVGAGPYGYTF.

This clonotype appeared many times. This chain joins TRBV13 and TRBJ2-4, with 10 bases lining up with TRBD1. The CDR3 length is 14 residues. Losses at the gene ends were 5 bases for V and 8 bases for J; bases not matched to a gene: 6. Germline CDR1 reads PRHDT; CDR2 reads FYEKMQ (reference sequence). The CDR3 bases are TGTGCCAGCAGCCGAAGACAGGGGGCAGACATTCAGTACTTC. This encodes CASSRRQGADIQYF. Based on the CDR3 plus reference TRBV13 and TRBJ2-4, the full variable domain is AAGVIQSPRHLIKEKRETATLKCYPIPRHDTVYWYQQGPGQDPQFLISFYEKMQSDKGSIPDRFSAQQFSDYHSELNMSSLELGDSALYFCASSRRQGADIQYFGAGTRLSVL.

The gene calls are TRBV4-1 and TRBJ2-1; tentative D call: TRBD2 (5 bases). V shed 1 base and J shed 4 bases, with 17 bases lying between them. The CDR3 runs 17 residues. The V gene's germline CDR1 is MGHRA and CDR2 YSYEKL. The CDR3 nucleotides are TGCGCCAGCAGCCAAGGGGTTGGACCGAGGGCTTACAATGAGCAGTTCTTC. Its translation: CASSQGVGPRAYNEQFF.

The rearrangement uses TRBV28 and TRBJ1-4; a possible D gene is TRBD1 (5 bases). Germline-derived CDR1 and CDR2 are MDHEN and SYDVKM. The CDR3 runs 15 residues. Trimming removed 2 bases from V and 4 bases from J, with 11 bases in between. The CDR3 sequence is CASSLTGRGNEKLFF. The CDR3 coding sequence is TGTGCCAGCAGTTTAACGGGACGGGGTAATGAAAAACTGTTTTTT.

The rearrangement uses TRBV14 and TRBJ2-1; 16 nucleotides agree with TRBD2. Looked up from germline, CDR1 is SGHDN and CDR2 is FVKESK. The trim removed 1 base at V and 0 bases at J, leaving 6 bases unmatched. CDR3 length equals 20 residues. Here the CDR3 reads CASSQAGLAGGLSSYNEQFF. In nucleotides, the CDR3 is TGTGCCAGCAGCCAAGCGGGACTAGCGGGAGGGTTAAGCTCCTACAATGAGCAGTTCTTC.

J is TRBJ2-1 and V is TRBV7-2; TRBD2 aligns across 10 bases. The CDR3 consists of 15 residues. Germline V gives CDR1 SGHTA, CDR2 FQGNSA. Unmatched junction bases numbered 4, after V lost 2 bases and J lost 6 bases. The CDR3: CASSLLAGAGNEQFF. CDR3 sequence (DNA): TGTGCCAGCAGCTTACTAGCGGGAGCCGGCAATGAGCAGTTCTTC.

This clonotype was picked up a small number of times. The V gene is TRBV18, the J gene TRBJ1-1; D not certain. This CDR3 contains 13 residues. V dropped 4 bases and J dropped 5 bases, with 11 bases sitting between them. In germline, CDR1 is KGHSH, CDR2 LQKENI. DNA for the CDR3: TGTGCCAGCTCACGCGCCCATAGGACTGAAGCTTTCTTT. Translated: CASSRAHRTEAFF.

This clonotype was counted between two and nine times. This chain uses TRBV5-5 with TRBJ2-7; no clear D gene. This CDR3 has 13 amino acids. V gave up 5 bases and J gave up 2 bases, with 11 bases separating them. Germline CDR1 and CDR2: SGHKS and YYEKEE (reference sequence). The CDR3 nucleotides read TGTGCCAGCAGTGTTCTGGGCCCCTACGAGCAGTACTTC. This translates into CASSVLGPYEQYF.